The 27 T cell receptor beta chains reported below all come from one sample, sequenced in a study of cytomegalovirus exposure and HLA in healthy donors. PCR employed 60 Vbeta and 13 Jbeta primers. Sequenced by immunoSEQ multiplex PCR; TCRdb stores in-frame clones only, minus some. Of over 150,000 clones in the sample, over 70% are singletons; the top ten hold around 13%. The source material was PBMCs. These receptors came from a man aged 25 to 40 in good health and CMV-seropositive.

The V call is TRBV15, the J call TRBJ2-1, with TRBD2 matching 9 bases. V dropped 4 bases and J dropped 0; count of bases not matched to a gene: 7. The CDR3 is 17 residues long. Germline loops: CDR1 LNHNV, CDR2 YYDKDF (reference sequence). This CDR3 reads CATSKAAGGYSYNEQFF. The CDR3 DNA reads TGTGCCACCAGCAAGGCGGCGGGAGGGTACTCCTACAATGAGCAGTTCTTC.

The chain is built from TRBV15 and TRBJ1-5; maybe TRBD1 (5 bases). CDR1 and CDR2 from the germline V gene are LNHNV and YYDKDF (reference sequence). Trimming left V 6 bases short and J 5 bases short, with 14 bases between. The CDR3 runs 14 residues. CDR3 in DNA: TGTGCCACCAGTCTCAAGGGGATCCATCAGCCCCAGCATTTT. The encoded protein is CATSLKGIHQPQHF.

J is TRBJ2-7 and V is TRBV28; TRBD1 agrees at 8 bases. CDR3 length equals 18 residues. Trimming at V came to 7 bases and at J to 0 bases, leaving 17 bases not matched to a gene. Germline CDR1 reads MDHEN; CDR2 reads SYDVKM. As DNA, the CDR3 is TGTGCCAGCACCCCGTGGGAGTCAGGGGGCGCCGGCTCCTACGAGCAGTACTTC. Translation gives CASTPWESGGAGSYEQYF.

This CDR3 is CASRETGLNTEAFF. The CDR3 bases are TGTGCCAGCAGGGAGACAGGGTTGAACACTGAAGCTTTCTTT. V and J are TRBV2 and TRBJ1-1; TRBD1 matches at 7 bases. This CDR3 contains 14 residues. Germline CDR1 SNHLY, CDR2 FYNNEI. V lost 6 bases to trimming and J lost 0 bases; unmatched junction nucleotides: 4. Complete variable domain (other parts from reference TRBV2 and TRBJ1-1): EPEVTQTPSHQVTQMGQEVILRCVPISNHLYFYWYRQILGQKVEFLVSFYNNEISEKSEIFDDQFSVERPDGSNFTLKIRSTKLEDSAMYFCASRETGLNTEAFFGQGTRLTVV.

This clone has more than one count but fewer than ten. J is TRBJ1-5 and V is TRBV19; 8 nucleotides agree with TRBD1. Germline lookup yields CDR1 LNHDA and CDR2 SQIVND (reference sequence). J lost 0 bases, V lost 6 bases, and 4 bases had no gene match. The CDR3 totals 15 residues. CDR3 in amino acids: CASSSTGDSNQPQHF. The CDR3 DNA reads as TGTGCCAGTAGCTCGACAGGGGATAGCAATCAGCCCCAGCATTTT.

For the CDR3, the DNA is TGTGCCAGCAGTCAGCGGGGCTACAATGAGCAGTTCTTC. Translating it yields CASSQRGYNEQFF. V gene TRBV6-5 combines with J gene TRBJ2-1; 7 bases map to TRBD2. V lost 5 bases and J lost 3; bases outside the gene matches: 1. CDR1 and CDR2 (germline): MNHEY, SVGAGI. The CDR3 length is 13 residues.

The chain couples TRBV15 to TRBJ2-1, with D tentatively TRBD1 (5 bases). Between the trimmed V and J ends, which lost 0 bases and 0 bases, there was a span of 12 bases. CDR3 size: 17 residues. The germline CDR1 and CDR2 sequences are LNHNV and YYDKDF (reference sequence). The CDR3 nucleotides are TGTGCCACCAGCAGAGATCGACAGCCCAGCTCCTACAATGAGCAGTTCTTC. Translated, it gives CATSRDRQPSSYNEQFF.

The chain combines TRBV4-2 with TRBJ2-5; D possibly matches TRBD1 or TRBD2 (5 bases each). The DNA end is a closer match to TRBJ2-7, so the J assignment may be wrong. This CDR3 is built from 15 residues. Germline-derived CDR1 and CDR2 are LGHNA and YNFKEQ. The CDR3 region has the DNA TGTGCCAGCAGCAAAGGCATCCAGGGTGGGGGCGAGCAGTACTTC. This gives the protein CASSKGIQGGGEQYF.

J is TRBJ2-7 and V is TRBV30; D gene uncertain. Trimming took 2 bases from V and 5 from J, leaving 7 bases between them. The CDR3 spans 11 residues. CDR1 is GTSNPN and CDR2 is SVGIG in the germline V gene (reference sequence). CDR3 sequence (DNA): TGTGCCTGGAGTAGTTTAGACGAGCAGTACTTC. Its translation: CAWSSLDEQYF.

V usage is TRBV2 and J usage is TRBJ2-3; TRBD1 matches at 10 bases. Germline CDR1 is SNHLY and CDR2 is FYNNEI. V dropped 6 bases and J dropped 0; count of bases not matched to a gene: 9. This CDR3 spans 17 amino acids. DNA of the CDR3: TGTGCCAGCAGATCTCCGGGACAGGGGTGGAGCACAGATACGCAGTATTTT. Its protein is CASRSPGQGWSTDTQYF.

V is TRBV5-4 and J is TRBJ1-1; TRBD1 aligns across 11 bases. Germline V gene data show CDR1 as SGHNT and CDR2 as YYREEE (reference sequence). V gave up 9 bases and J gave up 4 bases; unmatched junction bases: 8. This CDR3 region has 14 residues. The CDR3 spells CAMTGQGDVTEAFF. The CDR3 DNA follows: TGTGCCATGACGGGACAGGGGGACGTCACTGAAGCTTTCTTT.

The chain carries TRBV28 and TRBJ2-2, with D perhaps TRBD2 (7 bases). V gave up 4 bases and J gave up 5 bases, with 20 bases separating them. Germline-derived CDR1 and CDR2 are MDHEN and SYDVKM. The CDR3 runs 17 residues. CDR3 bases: TGTGCCAGCAGTTCAGTGGGGGGGGGCCCGGGTACCGGGGAGCTGTTTTTT. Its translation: CASSSVGGGPGTGELFF. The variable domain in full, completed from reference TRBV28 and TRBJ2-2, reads DVKVTQSSRYLVKRTGEKVFLECVQDMDHENMFWYRQDPGLGLRLIYFSYDVKMKEKGDIPEGYSVSREKKERFSLILESASTNQTSMYLCASSSVGGGPGTGELFFGEGSRLTVL.

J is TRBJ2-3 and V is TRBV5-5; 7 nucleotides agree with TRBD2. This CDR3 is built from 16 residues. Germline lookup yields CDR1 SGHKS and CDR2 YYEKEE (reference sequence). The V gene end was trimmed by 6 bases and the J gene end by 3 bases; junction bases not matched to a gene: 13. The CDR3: CASIPRTRQETDTQYF. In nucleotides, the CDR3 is TGTGCCAGCATCCCGCGGACTAGGCAAGAAACAGATACGCAGTATTTT. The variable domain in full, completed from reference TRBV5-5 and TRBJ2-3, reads DAGVTQSPTHLIKTRGQQVTLRCSPISGHKSVSWYQQVLGQGPQFIFQYYEKEERGRGNFPDRFSARQFPNYSSELNVNALLLGDSALYLCASIPRTRQETDTQYFGPGTRLTVL.

The CDR3 DNA reads TGTGCCAGCAGCGTAAGCCCCGGACTGCTCACCGGGGAGCTGTTTTTT. Amino acids: CASSVSPGLLTGELFF. The chain uses TRBV9 and TRBJ2-2, with a possible D match to TRBD2 (5 bases). CDR1 is SGDLS and CDR2 is YYNGEE in the germline V gene. CDR3 length: 16 amino acids. The germline V and J ends were trimmed by 1 base and 4 bases, with 14 bases remaining between them.

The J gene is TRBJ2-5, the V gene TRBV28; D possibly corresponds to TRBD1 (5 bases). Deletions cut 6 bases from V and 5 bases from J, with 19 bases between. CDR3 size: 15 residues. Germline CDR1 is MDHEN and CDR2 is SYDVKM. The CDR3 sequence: CASSDIAQGRETQYF. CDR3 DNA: TGTGCCAGCAGCGACATAGCTCAGGGTCGGGAGACCCAGTACTTC.

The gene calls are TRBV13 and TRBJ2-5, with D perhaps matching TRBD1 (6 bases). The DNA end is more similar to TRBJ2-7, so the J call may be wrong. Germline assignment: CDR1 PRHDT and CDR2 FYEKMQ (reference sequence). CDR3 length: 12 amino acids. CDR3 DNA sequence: TGTGCCAGCAGCCAGGACAGTTCCGAGCAGTACTTC. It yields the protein CASSQDSSEQYF.

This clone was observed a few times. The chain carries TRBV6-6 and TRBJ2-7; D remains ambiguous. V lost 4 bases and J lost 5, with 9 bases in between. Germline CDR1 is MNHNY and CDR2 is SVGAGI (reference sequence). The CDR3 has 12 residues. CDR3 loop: CASSLTQDEQYF. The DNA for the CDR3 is TGTGCCAGCAGTTTGACCCAGGACGAGCAGTACTTC.

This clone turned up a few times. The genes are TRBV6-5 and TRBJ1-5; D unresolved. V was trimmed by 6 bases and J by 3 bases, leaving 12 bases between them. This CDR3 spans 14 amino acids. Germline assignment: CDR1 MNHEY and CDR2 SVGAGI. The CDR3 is CASSPNSANQPQHF. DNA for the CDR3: TGTGCCAGCAGCCCCAACAGTGCCAATCAGCCCCAGCATTTT.

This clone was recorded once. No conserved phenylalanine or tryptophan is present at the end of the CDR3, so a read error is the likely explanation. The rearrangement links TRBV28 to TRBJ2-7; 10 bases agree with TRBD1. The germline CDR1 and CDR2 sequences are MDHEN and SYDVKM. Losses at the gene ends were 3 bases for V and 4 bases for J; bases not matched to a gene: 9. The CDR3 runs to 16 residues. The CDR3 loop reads CASSFYGTGAWYEQYS. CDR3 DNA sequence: TGTGCCAGCAGTTTTTACGGGACAGGGGCTTGGTACGAGCAGTACTCC.

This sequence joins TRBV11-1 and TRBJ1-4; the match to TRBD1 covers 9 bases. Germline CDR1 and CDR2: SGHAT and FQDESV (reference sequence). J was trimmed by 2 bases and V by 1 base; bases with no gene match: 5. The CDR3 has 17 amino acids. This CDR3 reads CASSLVLTGGTNEKLFF. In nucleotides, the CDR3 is TGTGCCAGCAGCTTAGTCCTTACAGGGGGCACTAATGAAAAACTGTTTTTT.

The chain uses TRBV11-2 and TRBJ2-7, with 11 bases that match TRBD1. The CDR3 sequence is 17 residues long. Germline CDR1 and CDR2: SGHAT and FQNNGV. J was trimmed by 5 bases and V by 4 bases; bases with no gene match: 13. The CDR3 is CASSSLGGRTGGNEQYF. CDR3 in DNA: TGTGCCAGCAGCTCCTTAGGGGGGCGGACAGGGGGCAACGAGCAGTACTTC.

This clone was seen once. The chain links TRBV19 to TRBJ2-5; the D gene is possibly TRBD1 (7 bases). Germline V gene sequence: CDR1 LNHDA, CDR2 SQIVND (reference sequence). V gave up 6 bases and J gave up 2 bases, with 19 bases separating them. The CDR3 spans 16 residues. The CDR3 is CASRPGGTGEQETQYF. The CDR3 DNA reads TGTGCCAGTAGACCAGGGGGGACGGGGGAGCAAGAGACCCAGTACTTC.

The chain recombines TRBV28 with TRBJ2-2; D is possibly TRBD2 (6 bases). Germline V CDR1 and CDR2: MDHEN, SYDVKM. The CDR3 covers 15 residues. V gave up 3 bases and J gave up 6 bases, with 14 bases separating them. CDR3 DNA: TGTGCCAGCAGTTTTAGTGGGGGGTCAGCCGGGGAGCTGTTTTTT. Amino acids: CASSFSGGSAGELFF.

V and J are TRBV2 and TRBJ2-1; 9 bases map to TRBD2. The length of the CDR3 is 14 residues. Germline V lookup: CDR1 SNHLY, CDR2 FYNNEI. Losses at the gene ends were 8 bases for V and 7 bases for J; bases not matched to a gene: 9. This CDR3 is CASSTSGRPNEQFF. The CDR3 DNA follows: TGTGCCAGCTCCACTAGCGGGCGACCTAATGAGCAGTTCTTC.

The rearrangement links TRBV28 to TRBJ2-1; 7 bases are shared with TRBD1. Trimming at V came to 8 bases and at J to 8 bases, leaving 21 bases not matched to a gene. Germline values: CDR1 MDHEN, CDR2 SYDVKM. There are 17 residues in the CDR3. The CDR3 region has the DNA TGTGCCAGCTTTTTATCCGTCAAGACAGGGAAGCGCGATGAGCAGTTCTTC. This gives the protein CASFLSVKTGKRDEQFF.

Written as DNA, the CDR3 is TGTGCCAGCAGCTTAGGCCGGGTCCCAGATACGCAGTATTTT. Its protein product is CASSLGRVPDTQYF. The genes are TRBV7-2 and TRBJ2-3; D unresolved. Germline CDR1 is SGHTA and CDR2 is FQGNSA. The CDR3 has 14 residues. The ends were cut back, 1 base at V and 4 bases at J, with 9 bases in the middle.

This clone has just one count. CDR3 nucleotides: TGTGCCAGCAGCCGTCTAGAGGAAAAACTGTTTTTT. Translated, it gives CASSRLEEKLFF. The V and J genes are TRBV7-9 and TRBJ1-4; the D is unclear. V gave up 5 bases and J gave up 8 bases, with 9 bases separating them. The CDR3 covers 12 residues. CDR1 is SEHNR and CDR2 is FQNEAQ in the germline V gene (reference sequence).